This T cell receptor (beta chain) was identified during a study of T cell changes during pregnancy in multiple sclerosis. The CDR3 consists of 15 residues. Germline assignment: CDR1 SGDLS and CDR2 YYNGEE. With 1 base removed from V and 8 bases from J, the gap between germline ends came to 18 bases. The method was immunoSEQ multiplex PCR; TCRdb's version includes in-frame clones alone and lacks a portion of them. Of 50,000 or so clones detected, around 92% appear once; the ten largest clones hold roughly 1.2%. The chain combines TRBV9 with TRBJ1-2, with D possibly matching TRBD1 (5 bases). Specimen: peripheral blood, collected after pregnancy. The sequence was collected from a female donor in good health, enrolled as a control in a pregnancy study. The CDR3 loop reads CASSVIAGSAGGYTF. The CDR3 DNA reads TGTGCCAGCAGCGTAATCGCAGGGAGCGCGGGAGGCTACACCTTC.